The rows below give T cell receptor beta chains drawn from one sample of a study of CD8 T cells in ankylosing spondylitis. One entry per CDR3 protein results from TCRdb running MiXCR on the 5' RACE reads. This table has under 250,000 distinct CDR3 sequences, less than 9.5% appearing once. Sequenced sample: blood, either unsorted or a sorted T cell fraction (not recorded which). Every receptor here comes from a female donor with ankylosing spondylitis or in good health (not recorded which). CDR3s include the opening cysteine and the closing phenylalanine or tryptophan. Fields, in order: D gene, J gene, clone size, V gene, CDR3 protein, CDR3 DNA. D genes are given only for firm matches. A row's size may be missing; if present it is once, few, many or a size class.

-	TRBJ1-1	-	TRBV30	CAWRVGESTEAFF	TGTGCCTGGAGGGTAGGGGAGTCCACTGAAGCTTTCTTT
-	TRBJ2-1	many	TRBV6-5	CATLGGGINNEQFF	TGTGCCACCTTAGGGGGCGGGATTAACAATGAGCAGTTCTTC
TRBD1	TRBJ2-3	many	TRBV29-1	CSVPRDRGRADTQYF	TGCAGCGTTCCCCGGGACAGGGGGCGGGCAGATACGCAGTATTTT
TRBD2	TRBJ2-5	-	TRBV20-1	CSAALSGRARAQYF	TGCAGTGCTGCCCTTAGCGGGAGAGCAAGGGCCCAGTACTTC
-	TRBJ2-1	-	TRBV6-1	CASKGQRSYNGQFF	TGTGCCAGCAAGGGGCAACGCTCCTACAATGGGCAGTTCTTC
-	TRBJ1-3	many	TRBV2	CASSEFVSKTGGNTIYF	TGTGCCAGCAGTGAATTTGTCAGCAAAACGGGAGGAAACACCATATATTTT
-	TRBJ2-1	many	TRBV12-3/TRBV12-4	CASSPGLDLNEQFF	TGTGCCAGCAGTCCCGGGTTAGATCTTAATGAGCAGTTCTTC
TRBD2	TRBJ2-2	many	TRBV9	CASSVGLAGLAGELFF	TGTGCCAGCAGCGTAGGGCTAGCGGGATTGGCCGGGGAGCTGTTTTTT
-	TRBJ2-1	many	TRBV29-1	CSVAPGPRNEQFF	TGCAGCGTTGCCCCGGGACCTCGAAATGAGCAGTTCTTC
-	TRBJ2-5	many	TRBV6-2/TRBV6-3	CASSYGSQETQYF	TGTGCCAGCAGTTACGGTTCCCAAGAGACCCAGTACTTC
-	TRBJ2-2	many	TRBV5-6	CASSFQGFKTGELFF	TGTGCCAGCAGCTTTCAGGGGTTCAAAACCGGGGAGCTGTTTTTT
TRBD1	TRBJ2-3	many	TRBV20-1	CSALAGLGGDTQYF	TGCAGTGCTTTGGCCGGGTTAGGGGGCGATACGCAGTATTTT
-	TRBJ1-5	-	TRBV12-3/TRBV12-4	CASSWTPNQPQHF	TGTGCCAGCAGTTGGACCCCGAATCAGCCCCAGCATTTT
TRBD2	TRBJ2-2	-	TRBV7-2	CASSITSDYTGELFF	TGTGCCAGCAGCATTACTAGCGACTACACCGGGGAGCTGTTTTTT
-	TRBJ2-6	many	TRBV15	CATSRAVSGANVLTF	TGTGCCACCAGCCGCGCCGTCTCTGGGGCCAACGTCCTGACTTTC
-	TRBJ1-1	-	TRBV30	CAWSRGPRGEAFF	TGTGCCTGGAGCCGGGGCCCCAGGGGTGAAGCTTTCTTT
-	TRBJ2-3	-	TRBV20-1	CSAHGVSDTQYF	TGCAGTGCCCACGGGGTGTCGGATACGCAGTATTTT
-	TRBJ1-1	many	TRBV9	CASSVQGQNSEAFF	TGTGCCAGCAGCGTACAGGGCCAGAACTCTGAAGCTTTCTTT
TRBD2	TRBJ2-7	-	TRBV7-2	CASSPRSGRAHEQYF	TGTGCCAGCAGCCCCCGGAGCGGGAGGGCCCACGAGCAGTACTTC
TRBD2	TRBJ2-7	many	TRBV5-5	CASSSSGRATEQYF	TGTGCCAGCAGCTCCTCCGGGAGGGCAACCGAGCAGTACTTC
-	TRBJ1-1	many	TRBV20-1	CSARVPLGNTEAFF	TGCAGTGCTAGAGTTCCGCTAGGGAACACTGAAGCTTTCTTT
-	TRBJ2-3	many	TRBV4-3	CASSQGDRSTDTQYF	TGCGCCAGCAGCCAAGGTGACAGAAGCACAGATACGCAGTATTTT
TRBD1	TRBJ2-5	many	TRBV7-6	CASSRQGAGETQYF	TGTGCCAGCAGTCGACAGGGGGCTGGGGAGACCCAGTACTTC
-	TRBJ2-1	many	TRBV12-3/TRBV12-4	CASSVGPLAYNEQFF	TGTGCCAGCAGTGTAGGGCCTTTGGCCTACAATGAGCAGTTCTTC
-	TRBJ2-2	many	TRBV2	CASSPVTGELFF	TGTGCCAGCAGCCCAGTCACCGGGGAGCTGTTTTTT
-	TRBJ1-3	many	TRBV7-2	CASSPGSGNTIYF	TGTGCCAGCAGCCCAGGATCTGGAAACACCATATATTTT
TRBD1	TRBJ1-2	once	TRBV7-2	CASSFSPRGLGGYTF	TGTGCCAGCAGCTTCTCTCCCAGGGGGCTTGGAGGCTACACCTTC
-	TRBJ1-1	-	TRBV7-2	CASSARVGTEAFF	TGTGCCAGCAGCGCCCGGGTCGGCACTGAAGCTTTCTTT
-	TRBJ2-5	many	TRBV20-1	CSAGGGTVGWETQYF	TGCAGTGCAGGGGGAGGAACGGTTGGATGGGAGACCCAGTACTTC
-	TRBJ2-2	many	TRBV7-3	CASSLGSNTGELFF	TGTGCCAGCAGCTTAGGCTCGAACACCGGGGAGCTGTTTTTT
TRBD2	TRBJ2-1	many	TRBV24-1	CATSDPMASGGHEQFF	TGTGCCACCAGTGATCCCATGGCTAGCGGGGGTCATGAGCAGTTCTTC
TRBD1	TRBJ2-1	many	TRBV24-1	CATSAFGWQGAEDEQFF	TGTGCCACCAGTGCATTTGGGTGGCAGGGGGCAGAAGATGAGCAGTTCTTC
TRBD2	TRBJ2-7	many	TRBV12-3/TRBV12-4	CASSLGTRAYEQYF	TGTGCCAGCAGTTTGGGGACTAGGGCCTACGAGCAGTACTTC
-	TRBJ2-3	-	TRBV7-9	CASSLTLKGDTQYF	TGTGCCAGCAGCCTCACTCTTAAGGGAGATACGCAGTATTTT
TRBD2	TRBJ2-1	many	TRBV20-1	CSASTGLGGGADEQFF	TGCAGTGCTAGTACAGGGCTCGGGGGGGGCGCAGATGAGCAGTTCTTC
-	TRBJ2-3	many	TRBV20-1	CSAWVGDTQYF	TGCAGTGCTTGGGTCGGGGATACGCAGTATTTT
TRBD1	TRBJ2-5	-	TRBV7-3	CASSSSGTGGGETQYF	TGTGCCAGCAGCTCTTCCGGGACAGGGGGGGGAGAGACCCAGTACTTC
-	TRBJ2-7	few	TRBV20-1	CSTVREGYEQYF	TGCAGTACCGTTCGGGAAGGGTACGAGCAGTACTTC
TRBD1	TRBJ1-2	-	TRBV7-6	CASSRDRGNRGYTF	TGTGCCAGCAGCAGGGACAGGGGGAATCGTGGCTACACCTTC
-	TRBJ1-2	many	TRBV29-1	CSVPGQANYGYTF	TGCAGCGTCCCAGGGCAAGCTAACTATGGCTACACCTTC
-	TRBJ2-7	many	TRBV18	CASSPPGGLMYEQYF	TGTGCCAGCTCACCACCCGGGGGCTTGATGTACGAGCAGTACTTC
TRBD2	TRBJ2-5	many	TRBV3-1	CASSQAGPSGGGETQYF	TGTGCCAGCAGCCAAGCCGGCCCTAGCGGGGGCGGGGAGACCCAGTACTTC
TRBD2	TRBJ2-3	many	TRBV4-1	CASSQNVAGADTQYF	TGCGCCAGCAGCCAAAATGTGGCGGGGGCAGATACGCAGTATTTT
-	TRBJ1-1	many	TRBV5-1	CASSLSSSLGTEAFF	TGCGCCAGCAGCTTGAGTTCCTCCTTGGGGACTGAAGCTTTCTTT
TRBD2	TRBJ2-1	many	TRBV12-3/TRBV12-4	CASSFKRERGNEQFF	TGTGCCAGCAGTTTTAAGCGGGAGCGGGGGAATGAGCAGTTCTTC
-	TRBJ2-7	-	TRBV6-2/TRBV6-3	CASSPYGGRGEQYF	TGTGCCAGCAGTCCCTACGGAGGGCGTGGCGAGCAGTACTTC
-	TRBJ1-1	many	TRBV20-1	CSANGNLNTEAFF	TGCAGTGCTAATGGGAATTTAAACACTGAAGCTTTCTTT
-	TRBJ2-2	-	TRBV7-9	CASSLGGSPTGELFF	TGTGCCAGCAGCTTAGGTGGGAGCCCCACCGGGGAGCTGTTTTTT
TRBD2	TRBJ2-7	many	TRBV4-2	CASSRESGLVYEQYF	TGTGCCAGCAGCCGGGAATCGGGACTAGTCTACGAGCAGTACTTC
TRBD1	TRBJ2-7	many	TRBV2	CASSIGPGQGFYGQYF	TGTGCCAGCAGTATTGGACCGGGACAGGGGTTCTACGGGCAGTACTTC
TRBD2	TRBJ2-7	-	TRBV11-2	CASSLDSGVTYEQYF	TGTGCCAGCAGCTTAGACAGCGGGGTGACCTACGAGCAGTACTTC
-	TRBJ2-3	many	TRBV5-6	CASILVGAGTDTQYF	TGTGCCAGCATCTTAGTCGGGGCAGGCACAGATACGCAGTATTTT
-	TRBJ2-4	many	TRBV7-2	CASSSAAGDIQYF	TGTGCCAGCAGCAGCGCCGCGGGTGACATTCAGTACTTC
-	TRBJ1-6	many	TRBV6-5	CASSQAPQPSSPLHF	TGTGCCAGCAGTCAGGCACCCCAACCCAGTTCACCCCTCCACTTT
-	TRBJ2-1	-	TRBV3-1	CASSQGALQFF	TGTGCCAGCAGCCAAGGGGCCCTGCAGTTCTTC
-	TRBJ2-5	few	TRBV6-1	CASSAVGVLETQYF	TGTGCCAGCAGTGCTGTGGGGGTTCTTGAGACCCAGTACTTC
-	TRBJ2-7	-	TRBV29-1	CSVAQQGGWEQYF	TGCAGCGTTGCCCAACAGGGTGGGTGGGAGCAGTACTTC
-	TRBJ2-2	few	TRBV7-9	CATTAGGPGELFF	TGTGCCACGACGGCCGGGGGGCCCGGGGAGCTGTTTTTT
-	TRBJ2-5	-	TRBV2	CASKGEETQYF	TGTGCCAGCAAGGGGGAAGAGACCCAGTACTTC